The 20 T cell receptor beta chains presented below share a single source sample, sequenced in a study of post-analysis software for immune sequencing data. Points from the study as a whole: Patients had higher frequencies than controls of about five TRBV segments, including TRBV5-6, TRBV5-1 and TRBV20-1.

Unique molecular identifiers had been added to the TCR beta cDNA libraries. From the PCR reads, TCRdb called clonotypes with MiXCR, one entry per CDR3 protein. The profile covers about 500,000 distinct CDR3 sequences, with around 40% appearing a single time and 9% to 13% taken by the ten largest. No antigen is known for these receptors. The sample taken for sequencing was blood. The receptors originated from a girl aged 5 to 17 with multiple sclerosis.

The genes are TRBV4-2 and TRBJ2-7; D is possibly TRBD2 (5 bases). Germline values: CDR1 LGHNA, CDR2 YNFKEQ. V was pared by 1 base and J by 2 bases, with 18 bases between. The CDR3 is 17 residues long. In DNA, the CDR3 is TGTGCCAGCAGCCAAGGGGGATATGAGGGAGTAGCCTACGAGCAGTACTTC. This sequence encodes CASSQGGYEGVAYEQYF.

Notes on this clonotype: This may stem from a read error, because a much larger clone lies one nucleotide away. The chain links TRBV7-9 to TRBJ1-5; D is possibly TRBD1 (6 bases). The length of the CDR3 is 16 residues. CDR1 SEHNR and CDR2 FQNEAQ come from the germline V gene (reference sequence). The CDR3 loop reads CASSLDRGAPNHPQHF. Written as DNA, the CDR3 is TGTGCCAGCAGCTTAGATCGGGGGGCGCCCAATCATCCCCAGCATTTT.

The chain couples TRBV3-1 to TRBJ2-1; 10 nucleotides align to TRBD2. V shed 5 bases, J shed 7 bases, and the junction held 14 bases outside the gene matches. Germline V CDR1 and CDR2: LGHDT, YNNKEL (reference sequence). The CDR3 length is 17 residues. This chain's CDR3 is CASSKSSNSGGRNEQFF. The CDR3 DNA follows: TGTGCCAGCAGCAAAAGTTCTAATAGCGGGGGGAGGAATGAGCAGTTCTTC.

This clonotype was observed a handful of times. CDR3 amino acids: CSAQGPGLEIYTF. CDR3 nucleotide sequence: TGCAGTGCCCAGGGACCTGGCCTAGAGATCTACACCTTC. The chain employs TRBV20-1 and TRBJ1-2; a weak D match, TRBD1 (5 bases). V was pared by 6 bases and J by 10 bases, with 21 bases between. CDR1 and CDR2 from the germline V gene are DFQATT and SNEGSKA (reference sequence). The CDR3 has 13 residues.

This clonotype was seen repeatedly, ten times or more. The genes are TRBV19 and TRBJ1-2; D not certain. There are 13 residues in the CDR3. Trimming removed 3 bases at V and 8 bases at J, with 13 bases between. The germline V gene encodes CDR1 LNHDA and CDR2 SQIVND (reference sequence). The CDR3 reads CASSIPGRGGYTF. CDR3 nucleotide sequence: TGTGCCAGTAGTATTCCAGGCCGGGGAGGCTACACCTTC.

The chain is built from TRBV29-1 and TRBJ1-2; a possible D gene is TRBD1 (5 bases). The CDR3 covers 12 residues. V dropped 6 bases and J dropped 3 bases, with 11 bases sitting between them. Germline-derived CDR1 and CDR2 are SQVTM and ANQGSEA. The CDR3 nucleotides are TGCAGCGTGCAGTGGGGGGACTATGGCTACACCTTC. Amino acid sequence: CSVQWGDYGYTF. The complete variable domain, with remaining parts taken from reference TRBV29-1 and TRBJ1-2, reads SAVISQKPSRDICQRGTSLTIQCQVDSQVTMMFWYRQQPGQSLTLIATANQGSEATYESGFVIDKFPISRPNLTFSTLTVSNMSPEDSSIYLCSVQWGDYGYTFGSGTRLTVV.

The chain carries TRBV24-1 and TRBJ2-3; tentatively, D is TRBD1 (6 bases). Between the trimmed V and J ends, which lost 4 bases and 6 bases, there was a span of 19 bases. The CDR3 is made up of 16 amino acids. Germline values: CDR1 KGHDR, CDR2 SFDVKD. CDR3 residues: CATSDSGTPPGDTQYF. CDR3 DNA: TGTGCCACCAGTGACTCCGGGACACCTCCCGGGGATACGCAGTATTTT.

The sample holds a few counts of this clonotype. The V and J genes are TRBV29-1 and TRBJ2-7, with D perhaps TRBD1 or TRBD2 (5 bases each). Deletions cut 6 bases from V and 2 bases from J, with 17 bases between. This CDR3 is 14 amino acids long. Germline values: CDR1 SQVTM, CDR2 ANQGSEA. CDR3 in DNA: TGCAGCGTAGCGGCCGGGACGGTCACCTACGAGCAGTACTTC. It translates to CSVAAGTVTYEQYF.

This sequence joins TRBV6-6 and TRBJ1-2; D is perhaps TRBD1 (6 bases). Germline CDR1 MNHNY, CDR2 SVGAGI (reference sequence). Trimming shortened V by 2 bases and J by 1 base, and 17 bases separated the two germline ends. This CDR3 is 17 amino acids long. For the CDR3, the DNA is TGTGCCAGCAGTTACACCCGCCCGGGACAAAATAACTATGGCTACACCTTC. Amino acids: CASSYTRPGQNNYGYTF.

The V and J genes are TRBV7-2 and TRBJ2-7; 11 positions match TRBD2. Trimming cost V 6 bases and J 0 bases; bases outside gene matches: 4. The CDR3 is 15 residues long. The germline gives CDR1 SGHTA, CDR2 FQGNSA. The CDR3 region is CASRHTSGSSYEQYF. CDR3 coding DNA: TGTGCCAGCAGACATACTAGCGGGAGCTCCTACGAGCAGTACTTC.

In its sample, this clonotype was seen a few times. One end of the junction fails to match germline, which may point to a read error. The rearrangement joins TRBV7-7 to TRBJ2-5; 14 bases map to TRBD2. CDR3 size: 16 residues. Looked up from germline, CDR1 is SSHAT and CDR2 is FNYEAQ (reference sequence). The CDR3 sequence is CASSRGLAGGQETQYF. DNA of the CDR3: TGTGCTAGCAGCCGAGGACTAGCGGGAGGCCAAGAGACCCAGTACTTC.

Regarding this clonotype: One end of the junction is discordant with germline, which a read error may explain. This chain uses TRBV7-7 with TRBJ2-3, with D possibly TRBD1 on 6 matching bases. This CDR3 is 14 amino acids long. CDR1 and CDR2 from the germline V gene are SSHAT and FNYEAQ (reference sequence). The CDR3 coding sequence is TGTGCTAGCAGCTTGACAGGACGCACAGATACGCAGTATTTT. Its protein product is CASSLTGRTDTQYF.

The chain uses TRBV20-1 and TRBJ2-7; 7 bases agree with TRBD1. Germline V CDR1 and CDR2: DFQATT, SNEGSKA (reference sequence). This CDR3 is 12 amino acids long. With V trimmed by 3 bases and J by 2 bases, 1 base remained unmatched. CDR3 coding DNA: TGCAGTGCTAGCACAGGGGCCTACGAGCAGTACTTC. This gives the protein CSASTGAYEQYF.

The CDR3 sequence is CASSLPFRTDTQYF. The CDR3 nucleotides read TGTGCCAGCAGCCTGCCCTTCCGCACAGATACGCAGTATTTT. This sequence joins TRBV13 and TRBJ2-3, with D unclear. Trimming stripped 5 bases from V and 1 base from J, with 10 bases between. The CDR3 length is 14 residues. Germline V gene data show CDR1 as PRHDT and CDR2 as FYEKMQ (reference sequence).

This clonotype was detected only a few times. The genes are TRBV7-2 and TRBJ2-7; 11 nucleotides agree with TRBD2. CDR1 and CDR2 (germline): SGHTA, FQGNSA. The CDR3 extends over 15 amino acids. The J segment lost 7 bases and the V segment lost 4 bases, leaving 9 bases of the junction unmatched. As DNA, the CDR3 is TGTGCCAGCAGCTCCCTAGCGGGAGGTGGGTGGGAGCAGTACTTC. Amino acid sequence: CASSSLAGGGWEQYF.

V usage is TRBV6-6 and J usage is TRBJ2-7; no reliable D call. Trimming left V 0 bases short and J 3 bases short, with 12 bases between. CDR1 and CDR2 (germline): MNHNY, SVGAGI (reference sequence). The CDR3 has 15 residues. The CDR3 nucleotides read TGTGCCAGCAGTTACTCGACCCCTGGCAGCTACGAGCAGTACTTC. This codes for CASSYSTPGSYEQYF.

The chain links TRBV7-9 to TRBJ2-1; TRBD2 agrees at 10 bases. The CDR3 covers 15 residues. The germline V gene encodes CDR1 SEHNR and CDR2 FQNEAQ (reference sequence). V dropped 5 bases and J dropped 3; count of bases not matched to a gene: 4. In DNA, the CDR3 is TGTGCCAGCAGCGCTGGACTAGCGGACTACAATGAGCAGTTCTTC. Its translation: CASSAGLADYNEQFF.

This clonotype appeared a few times. The chain has TRBV12-3 or TRBV12-4 and TRBJ2-1; 7 positions agree with TRBD2. The CDR3 sequence is 16 residues long. With 4 bases clipped from V and 2 bases from J, the junction kept 8 bases outside the gene matches. The CDR3: CASSWGGPLTYNEQFF. The CDR3 DNA follows: TGTGCCAGCAGTTGGGGGGGACCCCTCACCTACAATGAGCAGTTCTTC.

About this clonotype: Because the CDR3's place on the DNA is in doubt, the DNA is left out and the CDR3 is given as listed by TCRdb. V is TRBV29-1 and J is TRBJ2-7; whether TRBD1, the table's D call, matches the DNA was not checked. Germline V gives CDR1 SQVTM, CDR2 ANQGSEA. The CDR3 is 14 residues long, counting both termini. This CDR3 is CSVGPGTAQETLYF.

The J gene is TRBJ2-1, the V gene TRBV20-1; perhaps TRBD1 as D (6 bases). Germline loops: CDR1 DFQATT, CDR2 SNEGSKA (reference sequence). The CDR3 has 15 residues. With 6 bases removed from V and 5 bases from J, the gap between germline ends came to 20 bases. CDR3: CSAPQGLNRDNEQFF. In DNA form, the CDR3 reads TGCAGTGCCCCACAGGGCCTGAACCGCGACAATGAGCAGTTCTTC.